The entry below gives a single T cell receptor beta chain sequence along with its context. This sample is drawn from a study of cytomegalovirus exposure and HLA in healthy donors. CDR1 is MRHNA and CDR2 is SNTAGT in the germline V gene. V was pared by 8 bases and J by 1 base, with 11 bases between. The CDR3 is 13 residues long. Libraries were prepared by immunoSEQ multiplex PCR; TCRdb keeps only in-frame clonotypes and omits some of them. The sample has hundreds of thousands of clones, around 86% seen once; the top ten hold about 0.8%. Input material: PBMCs. The chain has TRBV6-4 and TRBJ1-1; D is perhaps TRBD1 (6 bases). The TCR originated in a woman aged 18-29 years in good health and CMV-seronegative. CDR3 residues: CASRMDRNTEAFF. As DNA, the CDR3 is TGTGCCAGCCGAATGGACAGGAACACTGAAGCTTTCTTT.